A single sample is the source of the 32 T cell receptor beta chains below, sequenced in a study of blood T cell repertoires in COVID-19. Here immunoSEQ multiplex PCR was the method, and the copy in TCRdb shows in-frame clones only, minus some. The sample holds about 82,000 clones, about four fifths seen once. The material sequenced was peripheral blood. The receptors were gathered from a woman in her sixties or seventies with acute or convalescent COVID-19.

The chain has TRBV24-1 and TRBJ1-1; D is unresolved. The V and J ends lost 5 bases and 0 bases respectively, with 6 bases between them. The CDR3 totals 13 residues. From germline, CDR1 is KGHDR and CDR2 SFDVKD. The CDR3 DNA is TGTGCCACCAGTGGTAGTCTGAACACTGAAGCTTTCTTT. It yields the protein CATSGSLNTEAFF.

The chain couples TRBV7-9 to TRBJ1-5; TRBD1 matches at 8 bases. V was pared by 5 bases and J by 7 bases, with 10 bases of the junction left unmatched. The CDR3 is 15 residues long. The germline gives CDR1 SEHNR, CDR2 FQNEAQ (reference sequence). The CDR3 DNA follows: TGTGCCAGCAGCCATGGACAGGGCGAAGAACAGCCCCAGCATTTT. Protein: CASSHGQGEEQPQHF.

V is TRBV28 and J is TRBJ1-6; TRBD1 aligns across 10 bases. Trimming took 6 bases from V and 5 from J; bases not matched to a gene: 4. The CDR3 runs to 15 residues. Per germline, CDR1 MDHEN and CDR2 SYDVKM. The CDR3: CASRGTGVDNSPLHF. DNA for the CDR3: TGTGCCAGCAGAGGGACAGGGGTAGATAATTCACCCCTCCACTTT.

This chain joins TRBV6-5 and TRBJ1-4; 8 bases match TRBD1. V lost 11 bases to trimming and J lost 0 bases; unmatched junction nucleotides: 8. The CDR3 has 15 residues. CDR1 and CDR2 from the germline V gene are MNHEY and SVGAGI. The CDR3 nucleotides are TGTGCCGGACGACAGGGGAAAACAACTAATGAAAAACTGTTTTTT. Protein: CAGRQGKTTNEKLFF.

This chain connects TRBV9 to TRBJ2-3, with D perhaps matching TRBD1 (5 bases). The germline V gene encodes CDR1 SGDLS and CDR2 YYNGEE. The CDR3 sequence is 16 residues long. Trimming removed 3 bases at V and 1 base at J, with 15 bases between. CDR3: CASSGPAKGGTDTQYF. The CDR3, as DNA: TGTGCCAGCAGCGGACCCGCGAAAGGGGGCACAGATACGCAGTATTTT. The variable domain in full, with the rest retrieved from reference TRBV9 and TRBJ2-3, is DSGVTQTPKHLITATGQRVTLRCSPRSGDLSVYWYQQSLDQGLQFLIQYYNGEERAKGNILERFSAQQFPDLHSELNLSSLELGDSALYFCASSGPAKGGTDTQYFGPGTRLTVL.

CDR3 loop: CASSSGLAGGQYF. The CDR3, as DNA: TGCGCCAGCAGCTCTGGGCTAGCGGGAGGGCAGTACTTC. The V call is TRBV5-1, the J call TRBJ2-7; 11 nucleotides match TRBD2. Per the germline V gene, CDR1 is SGHRS and CDR2 is YFSETQ. Unmatched junction bases numbered 5, after V lost 3 bases and J lost 9 bases. The CDR3 extends over 13 amino acids.

The chain links TRBV6-1 to TRBJ1-1; D is ambiguous. Germline-derived CDR1 and CDR2 are MNHNS and SASEGT. The CDR3 extends over 12 amino acids. V lost 3 bases to trimming and J lost 7 bases, with 9 bases between them. Written as DNA, the CDR3 is TGTGCCAGCAGTGATGGAGTGGTTGAAGCTTTCTTT. Amino acids: CASSDGVVEAFF.

In its sample, this clone was seen once. The chain is built from TRBV2 and TRBJ1-5, with TRBD1 as a possible D gene (6 bases). The CDR3 extends over 15 amino acids. Germline V gene data show CDR1 as SNHLY and CDR2 as FYNNEI. The germline V and J ends were trimmed by 3 bases and 1 base, with 10 bases remaining between them. Written as DNA, the CDR3 is TGTGCCAGCAGTGATTGGCAGGGGAGCAATCAGCCCCAGCATTTT. Protein sequence: CASSDWQGSNQPQHF.

This clone was counted only a few times. V is TRBV11-3 and J is TRBJ2-1; D ambiguous. The CDR3 runs to 11 residues. Germline V gene data show CDR1 as SGHNT and CDR2 as YENEEA. Trimming left V 6 bases short and J 12 bases short, with 12 bases between. The CDR3 loop is CASSAAEWQFF. CDR3 DNA sequence: TGTGCCAGCAGTGCGGCTGAATGGCAGTTCTTC.

The chain is built from TRBV10-2 and TRBJ2-1; TRBD2 matches 12 bases. J was trimmed by 8 bases and V by 6 bases; bases with no gene match: 11. Germline CDR1 is WSHSY and CDR2 is SAAADI. CDR3 size: 16 residues. In DNA, the CDR3 is TGCGCCAGCAGGGGGACTAGCGGGCGGTCAACGGATGAGCAGTTCTTC. Its translation is CASRGTSGRSTDEQFF.

This chain uses TRBV21-1 with TRBJ1-6; the table's D gene call, TRBD1, was not cross checked with the DNA. TRBV21-1 is an annotated pseudogene. The CDR3 extends over 14 amino acids. CDR3 amino acids: CASSKHRAYSPLHF. The CDR3 nucleotides are TGTGCCAGCAGCAAACACAGGGCCTATTCACCCCTCCACTTT.

The chain joins TRBV24-1 to TRBJ2-1; TRBD2 matches 8 bases. The CDR3 runs to 14 residues. V trimming: 5 bases; J trimming: 8 bases; junction bases outside the gene matches: 7. Looked up from germline, CDR1 is KGHDR and CDR2 is SFDVKD. As DNA, the CDR3 is TGTGCCACCAGTGCGGCGCGGGAGGTGGATGAGCAGTTCTTC. It codes for CATSAAREVDEQFF.

V gene TRBV20-1 combines with J gene TRBJ2-1; 7 nucleotides agree with TRBD2. This CDR3 region has 16 residues. Germline assignment: CDR1 DFQATT and CDR2 SNEGSKA (reference sequence). J lost 0 bases, V lost 3 bases, and 8 bases had no gene match. The CDR3 reads CSASSLATFSYNEQFF. CDR3 DNA: TGCAGTGCTAGTTCACTAGCGACTTTCTCCTACAATGAGCAGTTCTTC.

CDR3 loop: CASSEGVAGNSGELFF. The CDR3 coding sequence is TGTGCCAGCAGCGAGGGGGTAGCGGGAAATTCCGGGGAGCTGTTTTTT. The chain employs TRBV5-4 and TRBJ2-2; 8 bases are shared with TRBD2. V shed 4 bases, J shed 6 bases, and the junction held 11 bases outside the gene matches. The CDR3 is 16 residues long. Germline V gene data show CDR1 as SGHNT and CDR2 as YYREEE (reference sequence).

The rearrangement joins TRBV18 to TRBJ1-1; no definite D call. Trimming pared 2 bases from V and 12 bases from J, leaving 16 bases between. The CDR3 totals 13 residues. CDR1 KGHSH and CDR2 LQKENI come from the germline V gene. CDR3 sequence (DNA): TGTGCCAGCTCACCAATCCTCGGGTCGCAAACTTTCTTT. This sequence encodes CASSPILGSQTFF. Together with reference TRBV18 and TRBJ1-1, the CDR3 gives the full variable domain: NAGVMQNPRHLVRRRGQEARLRCSPMKGHSHVYWYRQLPEEGLKFMVYLQKENIIDESGMPKERFSAEFPKEGPSILRIQQVVRGDSAAYFCASSPILGSQTFFGQGTRLTVV.

The chain links TRBV7-8 to TRBJ2-5; D unclear. CDR1 is SGHVS, CDR2 FQNEAQ, per germline. CDR3 size: 11 residues. V lost 2 bases, J lost 6 bases, and 4 bases lay in between. CDR3 nucleotides: TGTGCCAGCAGCTTACCCAAGACCCAGTACTTC. Translating it yields CASSLPKTQYF.

The genes are TRBV5-1 and TRBJ1-2; TRBD1 aligns across 8 bases. Germline CDR1 is SGHRS and CDR2 is YFSETQ. This CDR3 has 16 residues. V shed 9 bases, J shed 9 bases, and the junction held 22 bases outside the gene matches. The CDR3 sequence: CATPRGGFDRGRSYTF. CDR3 nucleotides: TGCGCCACCCCGAGGGGTGGATTTGACAGGGGCCGGAGCTACACCTTC.

The chain recombines TRBV11-2 with TRBJ2-5; 7 nucleotides match TRBD1. The germline CDR1 and CDR2 sequences are SGHAT and FQNNGV. Trimming took 5 bases from V and 11 from J; bases not matched to a gene: 8. This CDR3 spans 12 amino acids. This chain's CDR3 is CASSLTGVGQYF. The CDR3 nucleotides read TGTGCCAGCAGCCTTACAGGGGTGGGTCAGTACTTC.

The chain is built from TRBV7-2 and TRBJ2-1, with TRBD2 matching 10 bases. Germline V gene lookup returns CDR1 SGHTA and CDR2 FQGNSA. Unmatched junction bases numbered 14, after V lost 5 bases and J lost 10 bases. This CDR3 region has 16 residues. This CDR3 is CASSHRGSGGAWEQFF. As DNA, the CDR3 is TGTGCCAGCAGCCACCGCGGCAGCGGGGGGGCATGGGAGCAGTTCTTC.

This clone was observed a single time. V gene TRBV7-2 combines with J gene TRBJ1-2; 7 positions match TRBD1. The CDR3 length is 14 residues. Germline CDR1 and CDR2: SGHTA and FQGNSA. J gave up 2 bases and V 3 bases, and 3 bases lay outside the gene matches. The CDR3 loop reads CASSFGTENYGYTF. CDR3 bases: TGTGCCAGCAGCTTCGGGACAGAAAACTATGGCTACACCTTC. Looking up the rest from reference TRBV7-2 and TRBJ1-2 gives the full variable domain: GAGVSQSPSNKVTEKGKDVELRCDPISGHTALYWYRQSLGQGLEFLIYFQGNSAPDKSGLPSDRFSAERTGGSVSTLTIQRTQQEDSAVYLCASSFGTENYGYTFGSGTRLTVV.

This clone was observed once. The rearrangement links TRBV27 to TRBJ2-1; no reliable D call. The ends were cut back, 3 bases at V and 3 bases at J, with 18 bases in the middle. The germline gives CDR1 MNHEY, CDR2 SMNVEV (reference sequence). This CDR3 contains 17 residues. The CDR3 protein is CASSFAAKALSYNEQFF. The CDR3 nucleotides are TGTGCCAGCAGTTTCGCAGCGAAGGCCCTGAGCTACAATGAGCAGTTCTTC.

A few counts support this clone. V and J are TRBV6-6 and TRBJ2-2; 7 bases match TRBD1. This CDR3 region has 16 residues. Losses at the gene ends were 0 bases for V and 4 bases for J; bases not matched to a gene: 5. Germline V gene sequence: CDR1 MNHNY, CDR2 SVGAGI (reference sequence). CDR3 loop: CASSYSRDSGTGELFF. The CDR3 DNA sequence: TGTGCCAGCAGTTACTCGAGGGACAGCGGCACCGGGGAGCTGTTTTTT.

The chain links TRBV10-3 to TRBJ1-4; TRBD1 might be the D (6 bases). CDR3 length: 15 residues. The germline V gene has CDR1 ENHRY and CDR2 SYGVKD. V lost 6 bases and J 8 bases, leaving 19 bases between the germline ends. The CDR3 DNA is TGTGCCATCAGAGCGGAAGGGGGTATAGGCGAAAAACTGTTTTTT. Translating gives CAIRAEGGIGEKLFF.

The chain uses TRBV5-4 and TRBJ2-1; D is possibly TRBD1 (5 bases). The CDR3 extends over 12 amino acids. V dropped 0 bases and J dropped 10 bases, with 8 bases sitting between them. CDR1 and CDR2 from the germline V gene are SGHNT and YYREEE (reference sequence). The CDR3 coding sequence is TGTGCCAGCAGCTTGGAAAGGGGAGAGCAGTTCTTC. This gives the protein CASSLERGEQFF.

The V gene is TRBV7-2, the J gene TRBJ2-1; D is uncertain. Germline-derived CDR1 and CDR2 are SGHTA and FQGNSA. Trimming pared 5 bases from V and 9 bases from J, leaving 17 bases between. The CDR3 extends over 14 amino acids. CDR3 loop: CASSADGAPGEQFF. CDR3 DNA sequence: TGTGCCAGCAGCGCAGATGGTGCACCAGGTGAGCAGTTCTTC.

The chain is built from TRBV7-9 and TRBJ2-2; 8 bases match TRBD1. The CDR3 runs to 16 residues. The V and J ends lost 2 bases and 2 bases, in that order; junction bases with no gene match: 4. Germline V gives CDR1 SEHNR, CDR2 FQNEAQ (reference sequence). CDR3: CASSLFGTGNTGELFF. CDR3 coding DNA: TGTGCCAGCAGCTTATTCGGGACAGGTAACACCGGGGAGCTGTTTTTT.

The table lists this clone with a count of one. The chain employs TRBV6-2 or TRBV6-3 and TRBJ1-5; D is perhaps TRBD1 (5 bases). This CDR3 contains 16 residues. Germline CDR1 and CDR2: MNHEY and SVGEGT. The germline V and J ends were trimmed by 0 bases and 11 bases, with 20 bases remaining between them. The CDR3 bases are TGTGCCAGCAGTTACTCGAAGCAGGGAGGGGCTGGGACCCAGCATTTT. Its protein product is CASSYSKQGGAGTQHF.

The chain has TRBV5-1 and TRBJ2-5; the match to TRBD2 covers 14 bases. The CDR3 runs 15 residues. CDR1 is SGHRS and CDR2 is YFSETQ in the germline V gene. Trimming at V came to 4 bases and at J to 3 bases, leaving 2 bases not matched to a gene. The CDR3 nucleotides read TGCGCCAGCAGCCTGGGACTAGCGGGAGAAGAGACCCAGTACTTC. It codes for CASSLGLAGEETQYF.

The chain links TRBV12-3 or TRBV12-4 to TRBJ2-7; D gene uncertain. There are 13 residues in the CDR3. V shed 2 bases and J shed 3 bases, with 8 bases lying between them. The CDR3 here is CASSLFRVYEQYF. CDR3 sequence (DNA): TGTGCCAGCAGTTTATTTCGGGTCTACGAGCAGTACTTC.

The chain joins TRBV4-3 to TRBJ2-2; 14 bases agree with TRBD2. Germline-derived CDR1 and CDR2 are LGHNA and YSLEER. The V and J ends lost 0 bases and 5 bases, in that order; junction bases with no gene match: 5. The CDR3 is made up of 18 amino acids. The CDR3 region has the DNA TGCGCCAGCAGCCAAGAGGCGACTAGCGGGGGGGTAACCGGGGAGCTGTTTTTT. It is translated as CASSQEATSGGVTGELFF.

This clone was picked up a small number of times. This chain uses TRBV4-3 with TRBJ1-2; D gene uncertain. Germline V CDR1 and CDR2: LGHNA, YSLEER. V was pared by 4 bases and J by 4 bases, with 13 bases between. This CDR3 is built from 14 residues. DNA of the CDR3: TGCGCCAGCAGCCGAACACAGCCTCCCTATGGCTACACCTTC. Translation: CASSRTQPPYGYTF.

The V and J genes are TRBV27 and TRBJ2-7; TRBD1 might be the D (6 bases). Germline CDR1 is MNHEY and CDR2 is SMNVEV (reference sequence). Trimming left V 5 bases short and J 1 base short, with 15 bases between. The CDR3 runs to 15 residues. This CDR3 is CASSNRVGVSYEQYF. The CDR3, as DNA: TGTGCCAGCAGTAACAGGGTGGGGGTATCCTACGAGCAGTACTTC.